A selection of T cell receptor beta chains follows, all from one sample in a study of blood T cell repertoires in COVID-19. Here immunoSEQ multiplex PCR was the method, and the copy in TCRdb shows in-frame clones only, minus some. Among about 670,000 clones listed, approximately 90% were seen once. The sequenced sample consisted of peripheral blood. The source of these receptors is a young woman with acute or convalescent COVID-19. CDR3s include the opening cysteine and the closing phenylalanine or tryptophan. The D gene is left open where the match is weak. Part of the rows lack a size; the others show once, few, many or a class for expanded clones.

size: -; D: TRBD1; V: TRBV9; J: TRBJ1-6; CDR3: CASSAPTGEASPLHF; DNA: TGTGCCAGCAGCGCACCAACAGGGGAGGCTTCACCCCTCCACTTT
size: -; D: TRBD1; V: TRBV30; J: TRBJ1-4; CDR3: CAWSPRDRDAEKLFF; DNA: TGTGCCTGGAGTCCCCGGGACAGGGACGCTGAAAAACTGTTTTTT
size: -; D: -; V: TRBV6-1; J: TRBJ1-2; CDR3: CASSEAYSHGYTF; DNA: TGTGCCAGCAGTGAAGCATACAGCCATGGCTACACCTTC
size: -; D: -; V: TRBV4-3; J: TRBJ1-2; CDR3: CASSQAPHRADNYGYTF; DNA: TGCGCCAGCAGCCAAGCCCCTCACAGGGCCGATAACTATGGCTACACCTTC
size: -; D: -; V: TRBV5-4; J: TRBJ2-7; CDR3: CASSAGTSTYEQYF; DNA: TGTGCCAGCAGCGCCGGGACTTCAACCTACGAGCAGTACTTC
size: -; D: TRBD1; V: TRBV5-1; J: TRBJ1-5; CDR3: CASSLQGDSNQPQHF; DNA: TGCGCCAGCAGCTTGCAGGGGGATAGCAATCAGCCCCAGCATTTT
size: -; D: -; V: TRBV28; J: TRBJ2-1; CDR3: CASSLRQRLNEQFF; DNA: TGTGCCAGCAGCTTACGACAGAGACTCAATGAGCAGTTCTTC
size: -; D: -; V: TRBV5-1; J: TRBJ1-6; CDR3: CASSLRAGRDSPLHF; DNA: TGCGCCAGCAGCTTGAGGGCCGGCAGGGATTCACCCCTCCACTTT
size: -; D: -; V: TRBV19; J: TRBJ2-2; CDR3: CATGRVVTGELFF; DNA: TGTGCCACCGGTCGGGTAGTCACCGGGGAGCTGTTTTTT
size: -; D: -; V: TRBV6-5; J: TRBJ1-5; CDR3: CASRGPEGGNQPQHF; DNA: TGTGCCAGCAGGGGCCCCGAGGGCGGCAATCAGCCCCAGCATTTT
size: -; D: -; V: TRBV11-2; J: TRBJ1-5; CDR3: CASSLDGEFNQPQHF; DNA: TGTGCCAGCAGCTTAGATGGGGAGTTCAATCAGCCCCAGCATTTT
size: -; D: TRBD1; V: TRBV6-6; J: TRBJ1-5; CDR3: CASRPGTGYQPQHF; DNA: TGTGCCAGCAGACCCGGGACAGGGTATCAGCCCCAGCATTTT
size: once; D: TRBD1; V: TRBV5-1; J: TRBJ2-4; CDR3: CASSLARGTDQNIQYF; DNA: TGCGCCAGCAGCTTGGCGAGAGGGACAGATCAAAACATTCAGTACTTC
size: -; D: TRBD2; V: TRBV19; J: TRBJ2-3; CDR3: CASSIDPPSGGTDTQYF; DNA: TGTGCCAGTAGTATAGATCCCCCTAGCGGGGGCACAGATACGCAGTATTTT
size: -; D: -; V: TRBV30; J: TRBJ1-6; CDR3: CAWGWGRSNSPLHF; DNA: TGTGCCTGGGGCTGGGGCCGGTCAAATTCACCCCTCCACTTT
size: -; D: TRBD1; V: TRBV12-5; J: TRBJ1-2; CDR3: CASGLVPVGRTGVNYGYTF; DNA: TGTGCTAGTGGTTTGGTACCTGTAGGCCGGACAGGGGTAAACTATGGCTACACCTTC
size: -; D: -; V: TRBV7-9; J: TRBJ1-1; CDR3: CASSPLRGEAFF; DNA: TGTGCCAGCAGCCCTCTGAGAGGTGAAGCTTTCTTT
size: -; D: TRBD2; V: TRBV3-1/TRBV3-2; J: TRBJ2-1; CDR3: CASSHRGPGGPYNEQFF; DNA: TGTGCCAGCAGCCATAGGGGCCCGGGGGGACCCTACAATGAGCAGTTCTTC
size: -; D: -; V: TRBV12-3/TRBV12-4; J: TRBJ1-2; CDR3: CASIKGGDYGYTF; DNA: TGTGCCAGCATCAAAGGAGGGGACTATGGCTACACCTTC
size: -; D: -; V: TRBV12-5; J: TRBJ1-5; CDR3: CASGLVLDVQPQHF; DNA: TGTGCTAGTGGTTTGGTACTCGATGTCCAGCCCCAGCATTTT
size: -; D: TRBD1; V: TRBV4-2; J: TRBJ1-2; CDR3: CASSQDRTANYGYTF; DNA: TGTGCCAGCAGCCAGGACAGGACCGCTAACTATGGCTACACCTTC
size: -; D: -; V: TRBV24-1; J: TRBJ1-1; CDR3: CATSDSRTEAFF; DNA: TGTGCCACCAGTGATTCCCGGACTGAAGCTTTCTTT
size: -; D: TRBD2; V: TRBV3-1/TRBV3-2; J: TRBJ2-5; CDR3: CASSRLADTQETQYF; DNA: TGTGCCAGCAGTCGACTAGCGGATACCCAAGAGACCCAGTACTTC